This T cell receptor beta chain was found in a study of metastatic and nonmetastatic thyroid tumors. Whole-study findings and limits: Reported TCR beta diversity, measured in blood and tumor, was significantly higher for malignant thyroid tumors than for benign nodules.

TCRdb re-called the PCR reads through MiXCR. The repertoire holds about 15,000 clones, with 29% as singletons. This clone was detected many times. What it binds is not known. Every patient was untreated before thyroid surgery. CDR3 length: 14 amino acids. Trimming pared 8 bases from V and 0 bases from J, leaving 11 bases between. Germline V gene sequence: CDR1 MNHNS, CDR2 SASEGT. The clonotype was recovered from a male donor with papillary thyroid cancer or a benign thyroid nodule (not recorded which). Some clones in this sample may be carry-over from other donors' samples. The chain has TRBV6-1 and TRBJ2-1; D perhaps matches TRBD2 (6 bases). The sequenced material came from tumor tissue. The CDR3 region is CASPRGISYNEQFF. Written as DNA, the CDR3 is TGTGCCAGCCCCCGGGGGATCTCCTACAATGAGCAGTTCTTC.